Given below is one T cell receptor beta chain in context. Its antigen is still unknown. No much larger clonotype is one base removed from it; base qualities were not supplied. Here V drops 0 bases and J drops 7 bases, and the junction holds 7 bases not matched to any gene. Reading from cysteine to phenylalanine, the CDR3 counts 15 amino acids. Solely the CDR3 DNA is kept, with 45 bases framed from the first base. CDR1 and CDR2, per the germline V gene, are SGDLS and YYNGEE. This specimen belongs to a study of cytomegalovirus exposure and HLA in healthy donors (dated by TCRdb to between 2016 and 2019). For context, the study as a whole: According to a later analysis, one platform produced both the 120 validation repertoires and the roughly 660 repertoires of the first cohort. The study was designed to test whether signatures of past pathogen exposure could be identified by cataloging public T cell receptors. To predict cytomegalovirus infection status, the study combined high-throughput TCR immunosequencing, statistical association of individual TCRs with disease status, and machine learning. Besides the first cohort of 666 subjects, a separate validation cohort made up of 120 different subjects was used.

Receptor amplification or capture employed the immunoSEQ multiplex PCR assay. The paper's data handling went like this. A statistical classification framework was built for diagnosing cytomegalovirus status from the catalog of TCR beta chain sequences. As stored in TCRdb, this immuneACCESS dataset retains in-frame rearrangements with V and J assigned. A fraction of the clones does not appear; measured against another copy, unresolved V genes explain less than half of the discrepancy, and the remainder lacks a known reason. From that table come the V and J calls and clone size; the DNA was used to work out D and trimming. The sample table shows under 300,000 clones, and roughly 86% are seen once. The ten largest clonotypes hold 0.95% to 1.5% of the sample. Study-wide conclusions, independent of this receptor: In vitro tests confirmed that a few of the cytomegalovirus-associated TCR beta chains recognize cytomegalovirus antigens. All 130 or so repertoires were used to score co-occurrence in the validation cohort in a later analysis, because that analysis had no HLA typing for the cohort. In the study, 150 to 200 TCR beta chains were listed as associated with cytomegalovirus. The authors suggested that the approach could potentially be generalized to other disease states and immunological phenotypes. Across donors, most TCR sequences were observed very rarely, whereas some public TCRs were present in many individuals. Subsequent analysis determined that TCRs grouped into clusters in the first cohort also showed a tendency toward co-occurrence across the 120 or so validation repertoires, and 90% to 95% of cluster scores exceeded 0. Cytomegalovirus status was reported to be diagnosed by the classifier with high specificity and sensitivity in both the original and validation cohorts.

Donors formed part of the validation cohort, which comprised approximately 130 subjects and was distinct from the first cohort of 666 subjects. Recombination joined TRBV9 with TRBJ1-2; a stretch of 9 junction bases matches TRBD1. The sequenced sample was PBMCs. The origin of this receptor is a woman under 40 in good health and CMV-seropositive. The CDR3 is CASSVEDRGLSGYTF. The sequenced DNA is TGTGCCAGCAGCGTAGAGGACAGGGGATTGTCTGGCTACACCTTC.